This TCR beta chain was retrieved from a study of OX40 agonist ivuxolimab in advanced cancers. Broader study findings: Expanded clones were, on average, more numerous in CD8+ T cells than in CD4+.

In the case of this clone: Its antigen is undetermined.

Only in-frame clones appear in the TCRdb table, and some are missing; sequencing was by immunoSEQ multiplex PCR. Of 70,000 or so clones in the sample, approximately 86% were seen once. The CDR3 contains 12 residues. Deletions cut 8 bases from V and 2 bases from J, with 10 bases between. The germline gives CDR1 MDHEN, CDR2 SYDVKM. This clonotype originated in an adult with an advanced solid tumor such as melanoma, head and neck, liver or kidney cancer. The chain couples TRBV28 to TRBJ2-7, with D maybe TRBD1 (6 bases). The starting material was CD4+ or CD8+ T cells sorted from blood, obtained in a trial of the OX40 agonist ivuxolimab. In DNA, the CDR3 is TGTGCCAGCGGGGACACCACCTACGAGCAGTACTTC. Translating it yields CASGDTTYEQYF. The full variable domain, its missing parts supplied by reference TRBV28 and TRBJ2-7, is DVKVTQSSRYLVKRTGEKVFLECVQDMDHENMFWYRQDPGLGLRLIYFSYDVKMKEKGDIPEGYSVSREKKERFSLILESASTNQTSMYLCASGDTTYEQYFGPGTRLTVT.